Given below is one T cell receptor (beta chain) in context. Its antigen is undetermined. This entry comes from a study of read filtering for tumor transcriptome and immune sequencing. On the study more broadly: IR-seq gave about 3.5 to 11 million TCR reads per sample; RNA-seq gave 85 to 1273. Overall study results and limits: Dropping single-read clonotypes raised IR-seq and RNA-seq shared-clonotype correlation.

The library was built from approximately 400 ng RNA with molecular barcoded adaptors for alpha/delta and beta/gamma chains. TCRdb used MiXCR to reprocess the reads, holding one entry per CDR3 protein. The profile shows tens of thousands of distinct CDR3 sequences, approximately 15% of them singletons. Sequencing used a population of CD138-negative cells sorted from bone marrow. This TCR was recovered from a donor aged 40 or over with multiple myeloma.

The CDR3 sequence: CASSARRRGKDSNQPQHF. In nucleotides, the CDR3 is TGTGCCAGCAGCGCCCGAAGACGGGGGAAAGATAGCAATCAGCCCCAGCATTTT. The V gene is TRBV7-8, the J gene TRBJ1-5, with D possibly TRBD1 on 5 matching bases. The CDR3 runs 18 residues. V shed 5 bases and J shed 0 bases, with 20 bases lying between them. Germline values: CDR1 SGHVS, CDR2 FQNEAQ.